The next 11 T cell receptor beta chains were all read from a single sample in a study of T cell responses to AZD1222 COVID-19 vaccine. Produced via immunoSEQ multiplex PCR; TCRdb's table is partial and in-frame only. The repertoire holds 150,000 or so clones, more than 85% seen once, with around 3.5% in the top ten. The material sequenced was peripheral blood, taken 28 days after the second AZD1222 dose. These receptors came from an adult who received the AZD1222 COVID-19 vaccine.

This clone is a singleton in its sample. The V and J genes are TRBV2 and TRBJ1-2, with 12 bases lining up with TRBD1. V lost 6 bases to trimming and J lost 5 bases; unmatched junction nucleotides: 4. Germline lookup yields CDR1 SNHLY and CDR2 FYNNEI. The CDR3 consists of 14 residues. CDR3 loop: CASRGQGARYGYTF. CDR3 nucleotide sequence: TGTGCCAGCAGGGGACAGGGGGCTAGATATGGCTACACCTTC. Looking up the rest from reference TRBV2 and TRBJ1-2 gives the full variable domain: EPEVTQTPSHQVTQMGQEVILRCVPISNHLYFYWYRQILGQKVEFLVSFYNNEISEKSEIFDDQFSVERPDGSNFTLKIRSTKLEDSAMYFCASRGQGARYGYTFGSGTRLTVV.

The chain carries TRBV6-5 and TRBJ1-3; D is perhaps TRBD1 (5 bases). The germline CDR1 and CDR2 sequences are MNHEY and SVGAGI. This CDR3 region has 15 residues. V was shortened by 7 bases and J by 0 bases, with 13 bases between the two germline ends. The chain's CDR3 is CASTKGTGSGNTIYF. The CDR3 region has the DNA TGTGCCAGCACTAAAGGGACGGGCTCTGGAAACACCATATATTTT.

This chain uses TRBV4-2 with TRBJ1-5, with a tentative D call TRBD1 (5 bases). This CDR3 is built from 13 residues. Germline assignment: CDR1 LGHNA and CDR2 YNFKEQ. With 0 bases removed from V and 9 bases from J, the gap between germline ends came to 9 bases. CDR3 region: CASSQESGGPQHF. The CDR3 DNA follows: TGTGCCAGCAGCCAAGAATCCGGGGGGCCCCAGCATTTT.

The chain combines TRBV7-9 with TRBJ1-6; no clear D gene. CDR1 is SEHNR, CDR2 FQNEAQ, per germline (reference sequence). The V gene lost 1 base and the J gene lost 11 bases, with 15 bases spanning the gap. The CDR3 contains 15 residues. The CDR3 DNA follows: TGTGCCAGCAGCTTAGATCCCCAGCCTTCGACACCCCTCCACTTT. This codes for CASSLDPQPSTPLHF.

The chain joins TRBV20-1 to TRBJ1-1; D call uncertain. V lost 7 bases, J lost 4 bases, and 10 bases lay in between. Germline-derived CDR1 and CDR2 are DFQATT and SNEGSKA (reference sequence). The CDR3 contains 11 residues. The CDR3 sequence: CSVRAGTEAFF. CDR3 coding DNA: TGCAGTGTCCGGGCGGGCACTGAAGCTTTCTTT.

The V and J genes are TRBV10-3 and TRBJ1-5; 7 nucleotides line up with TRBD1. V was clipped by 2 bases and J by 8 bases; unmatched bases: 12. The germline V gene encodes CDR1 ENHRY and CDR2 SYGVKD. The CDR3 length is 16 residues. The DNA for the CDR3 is TGTGCCATCAGTGAGCTGTACAGGGGAAGCGGTGAGCCCCAGCATTTT. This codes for CAISELYRGSGEPQHF.

The DNA for the CDR3 is TGTGCCAGCTCACCTGAGAGACAGGGGGCGGGAACTGAAGCTTTCTTT. Amino acid sequence: CASSPERQGAGTEAFF. The chain links TRBV18 to TRBJ1-1; TRBD1 matches 10 bases. Germline V gene sequence: CDR1 KGHSH, CDR2 LQKENI. The CDR3 loop spans 16 amino acids. V dropped 3 bases and J dropped 5; count of bases not matched to a gene: 9.

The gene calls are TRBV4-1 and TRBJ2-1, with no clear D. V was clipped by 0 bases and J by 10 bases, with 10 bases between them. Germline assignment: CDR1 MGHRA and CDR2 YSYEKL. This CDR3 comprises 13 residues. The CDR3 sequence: CASSQDNGREQFF. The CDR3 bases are TGCGCCAGCAGCCAAGATAATGGGCGGGAGCAGTTCTTC.

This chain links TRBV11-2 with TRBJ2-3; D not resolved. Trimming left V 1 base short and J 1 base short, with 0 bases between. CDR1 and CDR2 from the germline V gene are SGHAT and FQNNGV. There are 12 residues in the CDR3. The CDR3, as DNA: TGTGCCAGCAGCTTAGGCACAGATACGCAGTATTTT. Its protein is CASSLGTDTQYF.

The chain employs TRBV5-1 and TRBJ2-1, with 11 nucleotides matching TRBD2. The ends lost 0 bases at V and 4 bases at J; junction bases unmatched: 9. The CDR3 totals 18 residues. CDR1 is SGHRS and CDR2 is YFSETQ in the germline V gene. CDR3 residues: CASSLVVGTSGKYNEQFF. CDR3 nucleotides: TGCGCCAGCAGCTTGGTTGTCGGGACTAGCGGCAAATACAATGAGCAGTTCTTC.

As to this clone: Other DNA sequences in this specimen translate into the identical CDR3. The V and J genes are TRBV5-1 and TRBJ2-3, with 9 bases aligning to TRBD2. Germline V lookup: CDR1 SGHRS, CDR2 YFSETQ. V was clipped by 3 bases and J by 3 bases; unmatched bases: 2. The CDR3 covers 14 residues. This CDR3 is CASSSGLATDTQYF. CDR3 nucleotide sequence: TGCGCCAGCAGCTCGGGACTAGCAACAGATACGCAGTATTTT.